This TCR beta chain is drawn from a study of blood T cell repertoires in COVID-19. Study at large: The samples span acute and convalescent COVID-19 from the United States, Italy and Spain. T cells, B-cell-depleted T cells, or PBMCs supplied cDNA or gDNA.

This clone was seen only once. Adults between about 18 and 95 years of age took part from 24 US areas. Per the germline V gene, CDR1 is SEHNR and CDR2 is FQNEAQ (reference sequence). V shed 7 bases and J 2 bases; nucleotides not matched to a gene: 8. This CDR3 region has 14 residues. Clones were sequenced by immunoSEQ multiplex PCR, and TCRdb holds only the in-frame ones, with some missing. The table lists about 180,000 clones, 86% of them singletons. Sequenced input: PBMCs or T cells enriched from blood (not recorded which). The origin of this receptor is a woman between 25 and 40 years old who had recovered from COVID-19. The rearrangement links TRBV7-9 to TRBJ2-7; 7 bases align to TRBD1. This CDR3 reads CASTGDSITYEQYF. CDR3 in DNA: TGTGCCAGCACCGGGGACAGTATTACCTACGAGCAGTACTTC. Based on the CDR3 plus reference TRBV7-9 and TRBJ2-7, the full variable domain is DTGVSQNPRHKITKRGQNVTFRCDPISEHNRLYWYRQTLGQGPEFLTYFQNEAQLEKSRLLSDRFSAERPKGSFSTLEIQRTEQGDSAMYLCASTGDSITYEQYFGPGTRLTVT.